These 9 T cell receptor beta chains share one sample of origin, sequenced in a study of blood T cell repertoires in COVID-19. Sequencing used immunoSEQ multiplex PCR; TCRdb keeps in-frame clones, though not all of them. The table has 450,000 or so clones, around nine tenths seen once; the top ten hold more than 0.7%. The source material was peripheral blood. The origin of the receptors is a man younger than 35 with COVID-19, enrolled during active disease.

The chain couples TRBV12-5 to TRBJ1-2; tentatively, D is TRBD1 (6 bases). The CDR3 runs 14 residues. Deletions cut 7 bases from V and 6 bases from J, with 18 bases between. The germline V gene has CDR1 LGHNT and CDR2 FRNRAP. The CDR3 DNA reads as TGTGCTAGTGCCCCGGACAGCATAAGGAATGGCTACACCTTC. Its translation is CASAPDSIRNGYTF.

The rearrangement joins TRBV4-1 to TRBJ2-3, with a tentative D call TRBD1 (6 bases). Trimming stripped 11 bases from V and 5 bases from J, with 11 bases between. The CDR3 has 11 residues. Germline CDR1 MGHRA, CDR2 YSYEKL. For the CDR3, the DNA is TGCGCCTCCCGAGGGGGAGATACGCAGTATTTT. It specifies CASRGGDTQYF.

V is TRBV10-3 and J is TRBJ2-7; a possible D gene is TRBD2 (5 bases). The length of the CDR3 is 15 residues. CDR1 and CDR2 (germline): ENHRY, SYGVKD. The V and J ends lost 3 bases and 1 base respectively, with 13 bases between them. The CDR3 sequence: CAISEEGLGSYEQYF. Written as DNA, the CDR3 is TGTGCCATCAGTGAAGAGGGTCTGGGTTCCTACGAGCAGTACTTC.

This rearrangement joins TRBV4-1 to TRBJ2-1; 11 nucleotides line up with TRBD1. From germline, CDR1 is MGHRA and CDR2 YSYEKL. The V gene end was trimmed by 3 bases and the J gene end by 6 bases; junction bases not matched to a gene: 10. CDR3 length: 17 amino acids. CDR3 nucleotides: TGCGCCAGCAGCCACCAGGCCGGGACAGGGGGGCCCAATGAGCAGTTCTTC. Its translation is CASSHQAGTGGPNEQFF.

The rearrangement uses TRBV29-1 and TRBJ2-2; no clear D. Trimming shortened V by 5 bases and J by 7 bases, and 14 bases separated the two germline ends. The germline gives CDR1 SQVTM, CDR2 ANQGSEA. CDR3 length equals 13 residues. The CDR3 nucleotides are TGCAGCGTTCAGTTAAGCGACGACGGGGAGCTGTTTTTT. As protein: CSVQLSDDGELFF.

This sequence joins TRBV11-3 and TRBJ1-6; D is unclear. The CDR3 consists of 16 residues. Trimming removed 5 bases at V and 0 bases at J, with 11 bases between. The V gene's germline CDR1 is SGHNT and CDR2 YENEEA. The CDR3 reads CASSARLSSYNSPLHF. The CDR3, as DNA: TGTGCCAGCAGCGCTCGACTCAGCTCCTATAATTCACCCCTCCACTTT.

This chain links TRBV2 with TRBJ2-7, with TRBD2 matching 14 bases. V lost 6 bases and J lost 6; bases outside the gene matches: 7. The CDR3 loop spans 15 amino acids. The germline V gene encodes CDR1 SNHLY and CDR2 FYNNEI. The CDR3 spells CASRGTSGRKGEQYF. CDR3 coding DNA: TGTGCCAGCAGGGGGACTAGCGGGAGAAAGGGCGAGCAGTACTTC.

This sequence joins TRBV19 and TRBJ1-1; TRBD1 matches 8 bases. Germline lookup yields CDR1 LNHDA and CDR2 SQIVND (reference sequence). The CDR3 sequence is 15 residues long. The V gene end was trimmed by 7 bases and the J gene end by 0 bases; junction bases not matched to a gene: 7. The CDR3 region has the DNA TGTGCCAGTACACAGGGGGGGTACATGAACACTGAAGCTTTCTTT. As protein: CASTQGGYMNTEAFF.

The CDR3 spells CASKEAVNQPQHF. The CDR3 DNA follows: TGTGCCAGCAAAGAGGCGGTAAATCAGCCCCAGCATTTT. This rearrangement joins TRBV6-6 to TRBJ1-5; D ambiguous. V was trimmed by 7 bases and J by 4 bases, leaving 11 bases between them. The CDR3 has 13 residues. Germline CDR1 MNHNY, CDR2 SVGAGI (reference sequence).